One and the same sample provided the 8 T cell receptor beta chains below, sequenced in a study of blood T cell dynamics during melanoma immunotherapy. The time point denotes: pre-treatment baseline. Assay used: immunoSEQ multiplex PCR; TCRdb lists only in-frame clones, some missing. Among 15,000 to 20,000 clones listed, 83% were seen once. The source material was blood, sampled from a patient treated with checkpoint blockade. The receptors shown here come from a human donor with melanoma.

The rearrangement links TRBV28 to TRBJ2-1; D gene unclear. V was shortened by 2 bases and J by 7 bases, with 6 bases between the two germline ends. The CDR3 runs to 12 residues. CDR1 is MDHEN, CDR2 SYDVKM, per germline. The CDR3 sequence is CASSLENNEQFF. The DNA of the CDR3 is TGTGCCAGCAGTTTAGAGAATAATGAGCAGTTCTTC.

The gene calls are TRBV5-4 and TRBJ1-1, with TRBD1 as a possible D gene (6 bases). The CDR3 extends over 15 amino acids. Germline V lookup: CDR1 SGHNT, CDR2 YYREEE (reference sequence). V gave up 4 bases and J gave up 3 bases, with 16 bases separating them. CDR3 loop: CASSLTGRGYTEAFF. The CDR3 coding sequence is TGTGCCAGCAGCCTTACAGGGAGGGGGTACACTGAAGCTTTCTTT.

This clone was detected only once. V is TRBV6-6 and J is TRBJ2-1, with a weak D call TRBD2 (6 bases). The CDR3 sequence is 15 residues long. Germline V gene lookup returns CDR1 MNHNY and CDR2 SVGAGI (reference sequence). Trimming left V 3 bases short and J 5 bases short, with 14 bases between. For the CDR3, the DNA is TGTGCCAGCAGTTATATTTTGGGGACTCACAATGAGCAGTTCTTC. Amino acids: CASSYILGTHNEQFF.

J is TRBJ1-5 and V is TRBV7-2, with 7 positions matching TRBD1. Germline V gene data show CDR1 as SGHTA and CDR2 as FQGNSA. The CDR3 contains 18 residues. V shed 4 bases, J shed 1 base, and the junction held 13 bases outside the gene matches. As DNA, the CDR3 is TGTGCCAGCAGCTCAGCGGGGAGGGGGCGGTCGAGCAATCAGCCCCAGCATTTT. It codes for CASSSAGRGRSSNQPQHF.

This clone was detected once. The chain has TRBV4-2 and TRBJ2-3, with 13 bases fitting TRBD2. Looked up from germline, CDR1 is LGHNA and CDR2 is YNFKEQ. The CDR3 spans 19 residues. The V gene end was trimmed by 0 bases and the J gene end by 4 bases; junction bases not matched to a gene: 10. The CDR3 bases are TGTGCCAGCAGCCAAGAGGGAATTACTAGCGGGAGGGGCGCAGATACGCAGTATTTT. It yields the protein CASSQEGITSGRGADTQYF.

The table lists this clone with a count of one. This sequence joins TRBV28 and TRBJ2-3; the D gene is possibly TRBD2 (6 bases). The CDR3 runs 15 residues. V gave up 6 bases and J gave up 7 bases, with 20 bases separating them. Germline V lookup: CDR1 MDHEN, CDR2 SYDVKM. The chain's CDR3 is CASSSPGTSGYTQYF. In nucleotides, the CDR3 is TGTGCCAGCAGCTCCCCGGGAACCAGCGGGTATACGCAGTATTTT.

This clone showed up just once. The gene calls are TRBV7-8 and TRBJ2-7, with 9 nucleotides matching TRBD2. V shed 6 bases and J 4 bases; nucleotides not matched to a gene: 10. CDR3 length equals 15 residues. Looked up from germline, CDR1 is SGHVS and CDR2 is FQNEAQ. As DNA, the CDR3 is TGTGCCAGCAGTTCCAGTAGCGGGAGTGGGTACGAGCAGTACTTC. Protein sequence: CASSSSSGSGYEQYF.

The rearrangement uses TRBV2 and TRBJ2-1; D may be TRBD2 (6 bases). V lost 4 bases to trimming and J lost 3 bases, with 7 bases between them. The CDR3 length is 13 residues. Germline-derived CDR1 and CDR2 are SNHLY and FYNNEI. DNA of the CDR3: TGTGCCAGCAGTGGGGGACTCTACAATGAGCAGTTCTTC. Protein: CASSGGLYNEQFF. Based on the CDR3 plus reference TRBV2 and TRBJ2-1, the full variable domain is EPEVTQTPSHQVTQMGQEVILRCVPISNHLYFYWYRQILGQKVEFLVSFYNNEISEKSEIFDDQFSVERPDGSNFTLKIRSTKLEDSAMYFCASSGGLYNEQFFGPGTRLTVL.